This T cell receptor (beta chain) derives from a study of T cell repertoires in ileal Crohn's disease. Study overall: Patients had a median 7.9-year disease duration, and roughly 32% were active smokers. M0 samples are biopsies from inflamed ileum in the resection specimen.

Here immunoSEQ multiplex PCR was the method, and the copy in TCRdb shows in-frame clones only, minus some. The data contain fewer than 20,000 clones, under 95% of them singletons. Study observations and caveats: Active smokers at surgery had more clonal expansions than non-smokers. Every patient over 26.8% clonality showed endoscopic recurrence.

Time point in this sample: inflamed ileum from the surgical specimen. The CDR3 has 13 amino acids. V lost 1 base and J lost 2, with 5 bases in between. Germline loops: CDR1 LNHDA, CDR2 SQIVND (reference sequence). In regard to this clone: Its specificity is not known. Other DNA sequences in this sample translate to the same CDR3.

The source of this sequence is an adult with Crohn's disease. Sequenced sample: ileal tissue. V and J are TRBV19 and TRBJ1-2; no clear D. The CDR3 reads CASSIGGNYGYTF. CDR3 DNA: TGTGCCAGTAGTATAGGAGGGAACTATGGCTACACCTTC.